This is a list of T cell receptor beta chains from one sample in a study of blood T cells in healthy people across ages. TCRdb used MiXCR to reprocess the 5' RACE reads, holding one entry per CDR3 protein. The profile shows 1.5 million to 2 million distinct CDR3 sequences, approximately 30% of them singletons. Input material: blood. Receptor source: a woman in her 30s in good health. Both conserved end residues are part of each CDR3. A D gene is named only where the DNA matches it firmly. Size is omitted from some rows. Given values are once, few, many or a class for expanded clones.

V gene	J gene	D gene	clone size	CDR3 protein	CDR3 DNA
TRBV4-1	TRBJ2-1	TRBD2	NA	CASSLRVERGVYNEQFF	TGCGCCAGCAGCCTGAGGGTTGAGCGGGGGGTATACAATGAGCAGTTCTTC
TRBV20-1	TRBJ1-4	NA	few	CSASLPGLSEKLFF	TGCAGTGCTAGTCTCCCGGGGCTCAGTGAAAAACTGTTTTTT
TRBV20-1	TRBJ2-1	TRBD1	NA	CSAGTGGLGEQFF	TGCAGTGCGGGGACAGGGGGTCTTGGAGAGCAGTTCTTC
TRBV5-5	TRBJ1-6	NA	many	CASSEDSSYNSPLHF	TGTGCCAGCAGCGAGGACAGCTCCTATAATTCACCCCTCCACTTT
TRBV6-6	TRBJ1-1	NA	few	CASSTHRVNTEAFF	TGTGCCAGCAGTACCCACAGGGTTAACACTGAAGCTTTCTTT
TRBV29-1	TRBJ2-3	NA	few	CSVAFRSTDTQYF	TGCAGCGTAGCCTTCCGCTCCACAGATACGCAGTATTTT
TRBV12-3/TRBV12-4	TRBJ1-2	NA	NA	CASSKRDGLGYTF	TGTGCCAGCAGTAAGCGTGACGGGCTCGGCTACACCTTC
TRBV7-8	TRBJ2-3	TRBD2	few	CASSLSSGWAGDTQYF	TGTGCCAGCAGCTTATCTAGCGGCTGGGCTGGGGATACGCAGTATTTT
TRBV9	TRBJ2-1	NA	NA	CASSVTGTPSYNEQFF	TGTGCCAGCAGCGTTACCGGGACTCCCTCCTACAATGAGCAGTTCTTC
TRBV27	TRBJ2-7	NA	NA	CASSLSRRVQTYEQYF	TGTGCCAGCAGTTTATCGAGACGGGTCCAGACCTACGAGCAGTACTTC
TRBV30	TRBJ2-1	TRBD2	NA	CACNTMGGTYNEQFF	TGTGCCTGCAATACGATGGGGGGGACCTACAATGAGCAGTTCTTC
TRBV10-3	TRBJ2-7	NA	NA	CAIKPQGHEQYF	TGTGCCATCAAGCCTCAGGGGCACGAGCAGTACTTC
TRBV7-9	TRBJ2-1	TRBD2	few	CASSPGTSAEGVYNEQFF	TGTGCCAGCAGTCCCGGGACTAGCGCCGAGGGAGTCTACAATGAGCAGTTCTTC
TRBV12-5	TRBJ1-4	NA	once	CASGADDERLFF	TGTGCTAGTGGGGCGGATGATGAAAGACTGTTTTTT
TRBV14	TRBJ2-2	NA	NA	CASSQSRATGELFF	TGTGCCAGCAGCCAAAGCAGGGCGACCGGGGAGCTGTTTTTT
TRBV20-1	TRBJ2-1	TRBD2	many	CSASLPSGRAGAFF	TGCAGTGCTAGCCTCCCTAGCGGGAGGGCTGGGGCGTTCTTC
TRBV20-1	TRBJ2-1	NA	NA	CSARAVQAGAGENEQFF	TGCAGTGCTAGAGCAGTCCAGGCGGGAGCAGGGGAGAATGAGCAGTTCTTC
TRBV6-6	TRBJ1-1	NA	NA	CASGGELVTEAFF	TGTGCCAGCGGGGGGGAGTTGGTCACTGAAGCTTTCTTT
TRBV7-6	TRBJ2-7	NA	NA	CASSLAPTGAGSGEQYF	TGTGCCAGCAGCTTAGCCCCGACTGGGGCGGGTTCGGGGGAGCAGTACTTC
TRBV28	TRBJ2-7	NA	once	CASSSGQPYELYF	TGTGCCAGCAGTTCGGGGCAGCCCTACGAGCTGTACTTC
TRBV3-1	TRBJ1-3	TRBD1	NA	CASRQGVGNTIYF	TGTGCCAGTAGACAGGGGGTTGGAAACACCATATATTTT
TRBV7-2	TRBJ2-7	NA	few	CASSLEVLNYEQYF	TGTGCCAGCAGCTTAGAGGTTCTGAATTACGAGCAGTACTTC
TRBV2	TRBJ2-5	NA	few	CASSRTIAETQYF	TGTGCCAGCAGCCGGACTATTGCGGAGACCCAGTACTTC
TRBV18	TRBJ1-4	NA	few	CASSPEVGEKLFF	TGTGCCAGCTCACCCGAGGTGGGTGAAAAACTGTTTTTT
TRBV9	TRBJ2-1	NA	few	CASSAFLSYNEQFF	TGTGCCAGCAGCGCCTTTCTAAGTTACAATGAGCAGTTCTTC
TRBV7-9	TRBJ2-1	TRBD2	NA	CASSPLAGENNEQFF	TGTGCCAGCAGCCCACTAGCGGGGGAGAACAATGAGCAGTTCTTC
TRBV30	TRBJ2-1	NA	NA	CAWSEQGSGAYNEQFF	TGTGCCTGGAGTGAACAGGGCTCAGGGGCCTACAATGAGCAGTTCTTC
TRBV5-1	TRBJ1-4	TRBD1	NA	CASSPGTEGEKLFF	TGCGCCAGCAGCCCCGGGACAGAGGGTGAAAAACTGTTTTTT
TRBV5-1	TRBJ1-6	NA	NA	CASSLDIVSHNSPLHF	TGCGCCAGCAGCTTGGACATAGTGAGTCATAATTCACCCCTCCACTTT
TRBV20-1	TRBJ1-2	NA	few	CSARDSRKGYTF	TGCAGTGCTAGAGATTCGCGTAAAGGCTACACCTTC
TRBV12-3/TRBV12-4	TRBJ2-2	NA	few	CASSLSPNTGELFF	TGTGCCAGCAGTTTATCCCCGAACACCGGGGAGCTGTTTTTT
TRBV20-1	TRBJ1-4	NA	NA	CSSYTGRKLFF	TGCAGTTCCTACACAGGGAGAAAACTGTTTTTT
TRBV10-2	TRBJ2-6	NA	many	CASSGSRVGEGANVLTF	TGCGCCAGCAGTGGATCAAGGGTGGGCGAAGGGGCCAACGTCCTGACTTTC
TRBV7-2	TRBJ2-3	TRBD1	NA	CASRTDRGLSTDTQYF	TGTGCCAGCAGGACCGACAGGGGCCTTTCCACAGATACGCAGTATTTT
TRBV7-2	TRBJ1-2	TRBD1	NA	CASSPIRQGANYGYTF	TGTGCCAGCAGCCCCATCAGACAGGGAGCTAACTATGGCTACACCTTC
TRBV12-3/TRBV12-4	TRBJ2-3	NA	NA	CASSLARGTAITDTQYF	TGTGCCAGCAGTTTAGCGCGGGGGACAGCGATCACAGATACGCAGTATTTT
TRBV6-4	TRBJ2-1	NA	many	CASSTQPGSYNEQFF	TGTGCCAGCAGCACCCAGCCGGGTTCCTACAATGAGCAGTTCTTC
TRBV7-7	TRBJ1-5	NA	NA	CASSNGVDQPQHF	TGTGCCAGCAGCAACGGGGTGGATCAGCCCCAGCATTTT
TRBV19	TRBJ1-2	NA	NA	CASSFATYGYTF	TGTGCCAGTAGTTTCGCAACGTATGGCTACACCTTC
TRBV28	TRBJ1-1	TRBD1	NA	CASSLYRDRVMNTEAFF	TGTGCCAGCAGTTTATATCGGGACAGGGTCATGAACACTGAAGCTTTCTTT
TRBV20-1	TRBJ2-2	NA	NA	CSARDPVGGELFF	TGCAGTGCTAGAGATCCCGTTGGCGGGGAGCTGTTTTTT
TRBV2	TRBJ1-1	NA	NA	CASSEPSGGGTTEAFF	TGTGCCAGCAGTGAGCCCAGCGGTGGCGGGACCACTGAAGCTTTCTTT
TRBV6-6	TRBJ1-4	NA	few	CASSYSGSPDEKLFF	TGTGCCAGCAGTTACTCCGGGTCCCCCGATGAAAAACTGTTTTTT
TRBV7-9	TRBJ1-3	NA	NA	CASSFSTAENTIYF	TGTGCCAGCAGCTTTTCGACGGCGGAAAACACCATATATTTT
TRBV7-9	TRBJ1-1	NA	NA	CAGSSTGTEAFF	TGTGCCGGCAGTTCCACCGGGACTGAAGCTTTCTTT
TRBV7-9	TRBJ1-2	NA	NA	CASWTSDRNGYTF	TGTGCCAGCTGGACAAGCGACCGCAATGGCTACACCTTC
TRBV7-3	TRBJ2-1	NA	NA	CASSLGPRVYEQFF	TGTGCCAGCAGCTTAGGCCCTCGGGTATATGAGCAGTTCTTC
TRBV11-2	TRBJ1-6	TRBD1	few	CASSLVGQANSPLHF	TGTGCCAGCAGCTTAGTAGGACAGGCTAATTCGCCCCTCCACTTT
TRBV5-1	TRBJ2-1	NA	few	CASSSRPGDNEQFF	TGCGCCAGCAGCTCAAGGCCCGGGGACAATGAGCAGTTCTTC
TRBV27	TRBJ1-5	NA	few	CASSFYRDGSQPQHF	TGTGCCAGCAGTTTCTACAGGGATGGTAGTCAGCCCCAGCATTTT